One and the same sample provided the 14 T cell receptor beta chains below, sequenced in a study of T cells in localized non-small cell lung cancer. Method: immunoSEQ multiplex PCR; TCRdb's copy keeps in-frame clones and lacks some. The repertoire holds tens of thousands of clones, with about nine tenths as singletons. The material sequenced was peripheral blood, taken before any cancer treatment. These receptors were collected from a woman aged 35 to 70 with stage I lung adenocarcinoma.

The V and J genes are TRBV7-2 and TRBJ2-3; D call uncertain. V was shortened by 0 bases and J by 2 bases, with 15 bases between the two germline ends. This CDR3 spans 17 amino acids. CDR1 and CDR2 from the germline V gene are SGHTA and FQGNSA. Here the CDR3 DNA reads TGTGCCAGCAGCTTAGCGCTTGATCGGCACCACACAGATACGCAGTATTTT. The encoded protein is CASSLALDRHHTDTQYF.

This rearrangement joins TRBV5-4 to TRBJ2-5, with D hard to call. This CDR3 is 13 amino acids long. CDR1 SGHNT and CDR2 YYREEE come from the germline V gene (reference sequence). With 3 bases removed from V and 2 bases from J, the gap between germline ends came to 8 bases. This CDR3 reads CASSSGFQETQYF. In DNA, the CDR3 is TGTGCCAGCAGCTCCGGGTTTCAAGAGACCCAGTACTTC.

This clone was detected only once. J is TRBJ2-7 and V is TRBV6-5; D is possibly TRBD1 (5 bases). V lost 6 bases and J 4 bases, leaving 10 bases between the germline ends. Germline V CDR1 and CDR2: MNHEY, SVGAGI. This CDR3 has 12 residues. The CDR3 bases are TGTGCCAGCAGCCCTGGGGCTTACGAGCAGTACTTC. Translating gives CASSPGAYEQYF.

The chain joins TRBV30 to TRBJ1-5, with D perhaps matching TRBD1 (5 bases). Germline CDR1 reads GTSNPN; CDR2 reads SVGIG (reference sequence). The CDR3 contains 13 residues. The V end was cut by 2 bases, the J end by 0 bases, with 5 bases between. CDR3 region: CAWSRGSNQPQHF. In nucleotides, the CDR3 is TGTGCCTGGAGTAGGGGTAGCAATCAGCCCCAGCATTTT.

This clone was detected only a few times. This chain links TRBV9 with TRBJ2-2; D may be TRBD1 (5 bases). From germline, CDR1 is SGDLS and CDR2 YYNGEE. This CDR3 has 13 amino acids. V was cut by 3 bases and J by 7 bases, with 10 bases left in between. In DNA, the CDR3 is TGTGCCAGCAGCGATCAGGGTGTCGGGGAGCTGTTTTTT. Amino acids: CASSDQGVGELFF. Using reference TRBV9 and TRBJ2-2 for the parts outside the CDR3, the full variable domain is DSGVTQTPKHLITATGQRVTLRCSPRSGDLSVYWYQQSLDQGLQFLIQYYNGEERAKGNILERFSAQQFPDLHSELNLSSLELGDSALYFCASSDQGVGELFFGEGSRLTVL.

The CDR3 is CASSLGLAGFSTDTQYF. The CDR3 nucleotides read TGTGCCAGCAGCTTAGGACTAGCGGGGTTCAGCACAGATACGCAGTATTTT. The chain couples TRBV7-9 to TRBJ2-3; 11 bases are a match to TRBD2. CDR3 size: 17 residues. Trimming took 1 base from V and 0 from J; bases not matched to a gene: 3. The germline V gene has CDR1 SEHNR and CDR2 FQNEAQ (reference sequence). Full variable domain (outside the CDR3, taken from reference TRBV7-9 and TRBJ2-3): DTGVSQNPRHKITKRGQNVTFRCDPISEHNRLYWYRQTLGQGPEFLTYFQNEAQLEKSRLLSDRFSAERPKGSFSTLEIQRTEQGDSAMYLCASSLGLAGFSTDTQYFGPGTRLTVL.

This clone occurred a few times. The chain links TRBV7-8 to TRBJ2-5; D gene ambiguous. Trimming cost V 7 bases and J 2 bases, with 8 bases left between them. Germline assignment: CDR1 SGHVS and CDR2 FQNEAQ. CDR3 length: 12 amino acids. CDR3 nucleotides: TGTGCCAGCACCCTCCTACAAGAGACCCAGTACTTC. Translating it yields CASTLLQETQYF.

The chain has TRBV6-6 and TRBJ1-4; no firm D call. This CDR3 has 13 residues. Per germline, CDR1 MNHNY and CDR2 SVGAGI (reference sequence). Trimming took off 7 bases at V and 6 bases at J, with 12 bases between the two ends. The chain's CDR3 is CASTRAADEKLFF. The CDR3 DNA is TGTGCCAGCACAAGGGCGGCGGATGAAAAACTGTTTTTT.

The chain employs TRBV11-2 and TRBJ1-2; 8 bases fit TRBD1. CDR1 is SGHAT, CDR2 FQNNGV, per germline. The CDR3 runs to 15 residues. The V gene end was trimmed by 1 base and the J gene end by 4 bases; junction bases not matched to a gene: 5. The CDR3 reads CASSLGGQVFYGYTF. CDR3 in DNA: TGTGCCAGCAGCTTAGGGGGACAGGTCTTCTATGGCTACACCTTC.

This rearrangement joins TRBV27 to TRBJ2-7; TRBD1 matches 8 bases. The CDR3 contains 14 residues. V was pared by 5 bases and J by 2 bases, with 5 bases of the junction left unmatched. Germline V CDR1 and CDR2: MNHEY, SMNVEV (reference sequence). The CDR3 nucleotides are TGTGCCAGCAGTCCAGGGGGCGCCCCCTACGAGCAGTACTTC. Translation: CASSPGGAPYEQYF.

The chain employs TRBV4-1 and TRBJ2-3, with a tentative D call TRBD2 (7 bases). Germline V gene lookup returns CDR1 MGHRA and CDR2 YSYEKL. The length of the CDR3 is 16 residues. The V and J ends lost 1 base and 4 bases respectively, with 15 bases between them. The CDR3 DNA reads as TGCGCCAGCAGCCAAGGAAGGGGGGGCTCGGCAGATACGCAGTATTTT. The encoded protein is CASSQGRGGSADTQYF.

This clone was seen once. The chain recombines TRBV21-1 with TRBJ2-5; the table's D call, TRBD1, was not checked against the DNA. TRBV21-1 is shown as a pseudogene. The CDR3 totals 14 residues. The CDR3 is CASVRRCEKETQYF. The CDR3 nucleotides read TGTGCCAGCGTCAGGCGTTGTGAGAAAGAGACCCAGTACTTC.

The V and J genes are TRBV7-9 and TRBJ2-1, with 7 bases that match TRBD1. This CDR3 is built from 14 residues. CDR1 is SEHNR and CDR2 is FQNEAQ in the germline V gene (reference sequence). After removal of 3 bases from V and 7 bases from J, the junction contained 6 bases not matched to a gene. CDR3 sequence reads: CASSFPDRRNEQFF. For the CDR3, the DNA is TGTGCCAGCAGCTTCCCGGACAGGAGGAATGAGCAGTTCTTC.

The CDR3 is CASSPDRLVGNTIYF. The DNA of the CDR3 is TGTGCCAGCAGCCCGGACAGGCTGGTTGGAAACACCATATATTTT. The genes are TRBV7-2 and TRBJ1-3; 7 nucleotides agree with TRBD1. Germline CDR1 SGHTA, CDR2 FQGNSA. The CDR3 loop spans 15 amino acids. Unmatched junction bases numbered 7, after V lost 5 bases and J lost 3 bases.